The text below deals with one T cell receptor (beta chain). TCRdb reprocessed the reads with MiXCR, giving one entry per CDR3 protein. In the table there are roughly 760,000 distinct CDR3 sequences, approximately 40% of which are singletons. The CDR3 contains 15 residues. Per germline, CDR1 MDHEN and CDR2 SYDVKM. V gave up 6 bases and J gave up 5 bases; unmatched junction bases: 10. The data were obtained in a study of T cell repertoires in cytomegalovirus infection. Overall study: Public signatures in TCR beta pointed to CMV infection and matching HLA type.

The chain has TRBV28 and TRBJ1-2; 9 positions agree with TRBD1. Sequences were obtained from PBMCs. This clonotype originated in a human donor in good health (CMV status not recorded). Some clones in this sample may be carry-over from other donors' samples. The CDR3 spells CASRHPGQGAYGYTF. The CDR3 nucleotides are TGTGCCAGCAGGCATCCGGGACAGGGTGCGTATGGCTACACCTTC.